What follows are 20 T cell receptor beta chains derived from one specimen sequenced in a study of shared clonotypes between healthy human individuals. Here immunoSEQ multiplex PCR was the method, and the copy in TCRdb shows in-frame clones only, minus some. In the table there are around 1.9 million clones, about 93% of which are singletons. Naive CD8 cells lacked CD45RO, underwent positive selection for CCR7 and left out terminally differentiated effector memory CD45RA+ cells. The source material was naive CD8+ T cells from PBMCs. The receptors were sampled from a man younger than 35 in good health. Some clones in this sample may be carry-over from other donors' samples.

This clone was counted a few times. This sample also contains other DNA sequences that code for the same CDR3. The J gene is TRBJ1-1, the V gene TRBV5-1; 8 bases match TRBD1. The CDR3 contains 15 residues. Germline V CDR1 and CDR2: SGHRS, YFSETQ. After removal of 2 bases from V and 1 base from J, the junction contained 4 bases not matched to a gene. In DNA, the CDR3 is TGCGCCAGCAGCTTAACCGGGACAGGGAACACTGAAGCTTTCTTT. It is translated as CASSLTGTGNTEAFF.

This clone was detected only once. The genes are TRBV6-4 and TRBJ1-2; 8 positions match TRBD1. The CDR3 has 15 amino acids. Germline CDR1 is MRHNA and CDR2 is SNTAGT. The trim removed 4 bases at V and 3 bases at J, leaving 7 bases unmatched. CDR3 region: CASSVRPGGDYGYTF. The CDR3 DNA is TGTGCCAGCAGTGTTAGGCCAGGGGGCGACTATGGCTACACCTTC.

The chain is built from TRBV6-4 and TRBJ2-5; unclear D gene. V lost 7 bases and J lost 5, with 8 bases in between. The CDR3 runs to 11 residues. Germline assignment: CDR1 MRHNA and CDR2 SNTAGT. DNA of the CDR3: TGTGCCAGCATTACTGCCGAGACCCAGTACTTC. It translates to CASITAETQYF.

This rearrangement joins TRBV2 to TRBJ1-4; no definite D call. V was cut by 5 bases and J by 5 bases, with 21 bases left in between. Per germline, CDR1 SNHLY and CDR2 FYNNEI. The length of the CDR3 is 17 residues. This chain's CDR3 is CASSPPPYGPVNEKLFF. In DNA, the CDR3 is TGTGCCAGCAGTCCCCCCCCTTACGGGCCAGTGAATGAAAAACTGTTTTTT.

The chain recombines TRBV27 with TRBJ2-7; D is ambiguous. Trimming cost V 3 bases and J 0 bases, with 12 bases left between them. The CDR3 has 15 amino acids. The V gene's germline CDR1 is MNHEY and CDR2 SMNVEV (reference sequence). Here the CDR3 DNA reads TGTGCCAGCAGTTTGTTGGATGCAAGCTCCTACGAGCAGTACTTC. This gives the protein CASSLLDASSYEQYF.

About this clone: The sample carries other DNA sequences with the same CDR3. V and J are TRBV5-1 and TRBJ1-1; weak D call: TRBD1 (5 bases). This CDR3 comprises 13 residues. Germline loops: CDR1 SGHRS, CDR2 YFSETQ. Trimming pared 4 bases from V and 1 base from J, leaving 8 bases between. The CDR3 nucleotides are TGCGCCAGCAGCCCTAGGGGGAACACTGAAGCTTTCTTT. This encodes CASSPRGNTEAFF.

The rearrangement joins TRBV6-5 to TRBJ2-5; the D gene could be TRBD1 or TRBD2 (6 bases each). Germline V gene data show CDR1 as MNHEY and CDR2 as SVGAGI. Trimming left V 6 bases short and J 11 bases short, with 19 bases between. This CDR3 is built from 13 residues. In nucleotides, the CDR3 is TGTGCCAGCAGCCGCAAAGGGGGGCCCGTACAGTACTTC. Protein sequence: CASSRKGGPVQYF.

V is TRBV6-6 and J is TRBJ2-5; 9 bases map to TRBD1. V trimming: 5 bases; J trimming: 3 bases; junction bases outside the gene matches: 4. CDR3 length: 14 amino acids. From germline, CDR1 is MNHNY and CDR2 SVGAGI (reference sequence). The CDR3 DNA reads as TGTGCCAGCAGTCACAGACAGGGGGAAGAGACCCAGTACTTC. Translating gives CASSHRQGEETQYF.

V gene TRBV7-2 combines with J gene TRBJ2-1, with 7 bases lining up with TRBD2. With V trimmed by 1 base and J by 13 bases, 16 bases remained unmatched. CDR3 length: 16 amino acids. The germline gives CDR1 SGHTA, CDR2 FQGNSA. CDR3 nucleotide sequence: TGTGCCAGCAGCTTAGTAGTGACTAGCATTGGGGTCACACAGTTCTTC. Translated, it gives CASSLVVTSIGVTQFF.

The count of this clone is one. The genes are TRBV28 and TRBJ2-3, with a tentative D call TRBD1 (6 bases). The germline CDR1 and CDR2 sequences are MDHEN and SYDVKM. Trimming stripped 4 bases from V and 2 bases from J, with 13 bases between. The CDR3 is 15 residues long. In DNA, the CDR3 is TGTGCCAGCAGTTCGGAGACAGGCCTCACAGATACGCAGTATTTT. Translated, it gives CASSSETGLTDTQYF.

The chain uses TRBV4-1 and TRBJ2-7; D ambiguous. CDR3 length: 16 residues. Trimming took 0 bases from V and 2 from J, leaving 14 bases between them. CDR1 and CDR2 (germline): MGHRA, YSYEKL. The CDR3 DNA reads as TGCGCCAGCAGCCAAGATAAGCCTCCATTTCCCTACGAGCAGTACTTC. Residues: CASSQDKPPFPYEQYF.

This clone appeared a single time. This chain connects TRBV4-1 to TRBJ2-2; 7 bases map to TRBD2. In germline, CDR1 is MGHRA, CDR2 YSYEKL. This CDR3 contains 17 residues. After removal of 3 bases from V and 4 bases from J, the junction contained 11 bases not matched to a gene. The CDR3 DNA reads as TGCGCCAGCAGCCATGGTGGGGGGGATCTGGGCACCGGGGAGCTGTTTTTT. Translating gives CASSHGGGDLGTGELFF.

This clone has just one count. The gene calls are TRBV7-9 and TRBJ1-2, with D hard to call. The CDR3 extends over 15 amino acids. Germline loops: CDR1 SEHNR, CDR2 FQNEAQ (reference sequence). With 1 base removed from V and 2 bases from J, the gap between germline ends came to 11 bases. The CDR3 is CASSLVGWINYGYTF. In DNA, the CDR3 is TGTGCCAGCAGCTTAGTAGGCTGGATAAACTATGGCTACACCTTC. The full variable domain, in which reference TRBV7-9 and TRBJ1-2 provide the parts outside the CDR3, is DTGVSQNPRHKITKRGQNVTFRCDPISEHNRLYWYRQTLGQGPEFLTYFQNEAQLEKSRLLSDRFSAERPKGSFSTLEIQRTEQGDSAMYLCASSLVGWINYGYTFGSGTRLTVV.

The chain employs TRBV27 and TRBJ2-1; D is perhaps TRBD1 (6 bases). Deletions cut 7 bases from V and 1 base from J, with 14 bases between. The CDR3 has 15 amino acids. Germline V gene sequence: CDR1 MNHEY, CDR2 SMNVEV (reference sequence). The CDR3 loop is CASNLRGGSYNEQFF. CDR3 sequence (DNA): TGTGCCAGCAACTTGCGAGGGGGATCCTACAATGAGCAGTTCTTC.

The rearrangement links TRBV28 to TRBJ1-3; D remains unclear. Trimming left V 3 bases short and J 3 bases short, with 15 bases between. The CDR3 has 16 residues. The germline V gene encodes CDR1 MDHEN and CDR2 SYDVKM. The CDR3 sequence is CASSFEEGLGGNTIYF. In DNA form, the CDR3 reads TGTGCCAGCAGTTTTGAGGAGGGCTTAGGTGGAAACACCATATATTTT.

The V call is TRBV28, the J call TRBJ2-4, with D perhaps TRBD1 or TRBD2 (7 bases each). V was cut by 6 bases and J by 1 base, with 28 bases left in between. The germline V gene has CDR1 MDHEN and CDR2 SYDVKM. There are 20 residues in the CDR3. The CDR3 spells CASSPLGGGGVGGAKNIQYF. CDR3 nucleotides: TGTGCCAGCAGCCCCCTTGGGGGAGGGGGCGTTGGGGGGGCCAAAAACATTCAGTACTTC.

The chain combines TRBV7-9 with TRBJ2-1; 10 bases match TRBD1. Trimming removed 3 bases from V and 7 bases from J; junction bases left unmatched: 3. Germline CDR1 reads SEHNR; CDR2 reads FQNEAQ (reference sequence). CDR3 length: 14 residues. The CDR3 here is CASSFGQGDNEQFF. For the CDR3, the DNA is TGTGCCAGCAGCTTCGGACAGGGGGATAATGAGCAGTTCTTC.

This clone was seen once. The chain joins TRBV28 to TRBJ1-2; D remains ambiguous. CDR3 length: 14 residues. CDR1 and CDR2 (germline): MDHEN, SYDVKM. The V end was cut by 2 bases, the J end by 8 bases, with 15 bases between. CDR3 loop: CASSLIRRAGGYTF. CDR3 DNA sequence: TGTGCCAGCAGTTTAATAAGGAGGGCAGGAGGCTACACCTTC.

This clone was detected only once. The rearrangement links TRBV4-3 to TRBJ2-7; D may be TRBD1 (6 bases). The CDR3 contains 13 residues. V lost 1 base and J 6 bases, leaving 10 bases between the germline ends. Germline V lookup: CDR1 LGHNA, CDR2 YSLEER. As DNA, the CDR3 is TGCGCCAGCAGCCAAGGGACAGCAACCGAGCAGTACTTC. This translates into CASSQGTATEQYF.

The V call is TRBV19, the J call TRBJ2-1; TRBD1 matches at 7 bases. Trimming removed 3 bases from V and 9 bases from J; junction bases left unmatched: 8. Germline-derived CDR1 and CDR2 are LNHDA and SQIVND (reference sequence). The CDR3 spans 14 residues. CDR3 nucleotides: TGTGCCAGTAGTATCCCCCAGACAGGGATTGAGCAGTTCTTC. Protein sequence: CASSIPQTGIEQFF.